This TCR beta chain comes out of a study of blood T cell repertoires in COVID-19 (dated by TCRdb to 2018 to 2020). About the study as a whole: Samples from collaborators originated in the United States, Italy and Spain and spanned both the acute and convalescent phases of COVID-19. The material from the prospective study consisted of cDNA or gDNA derived from T cells, B-cell-depleted T cells, or PBMCs. The dataset comprised deeply sampled blood TCRbeta repertoires from subjects exposed to, actively infected with, or recovered from COVID-19. The repertoires were released in a freely available public database intended as a resource for research on the immune response to SARS-CoV-2. Samples were obtained from the ongoing ImmuneRACE study (first 160 participants) and from about 1,300 subjects provided by 6 global collaborators. Sample metadata almost always included a de-identified subject ID, COVID-19 status, age in years and sex. Where available, HLA class I and class II types were obtained from metadata supplied by the sample provider rather than from assay-based typing. Study-wide findings and limitations: How much clinical and demographic metadata was included differed by source and by participant, and the metadata was provided uncurated.

The germline V gene (reference sequence) provides CDR1 SEHNR and CDR2 FQNEAQ. The germline V end is reduced by 5 bases and the J end by 4 bases; junction bases left unmatched: 11. The CDR3 measures 16 amino acids from cysteine to phenylalanine. Only CDR3 DNA is held: 48 bases, read in frame from base 1. The immunoSEQ Assay, a bias-controlled multiplex PCR, was used to amplify TCRbeta CDR3 regions from genomic DNA. The published analysis was carried out like this. The number of nucleated cells in each sample was estimated from the amplification of reference gene primers within the assay. To quantify the absolute abundance of each unique TCRbeta CDR3 rearrangement, sequence reads were collapsed and filtered. For each sample, productive Simpson clonality was calculated as the square root of Simpson's diversity index over productive rearrangements. Imported from immuneACCESS, the table was reduced by TCRdb to in-frame sequences with V and J called. These copies leave out some clones; in studies compared against another copy, an unresolved V gene accounts for under half, and the cause of the remainder is not known. That table gives V, J and clone size, and the DNA gave D and trimming. The sample table shows more than 90,000 clones, and around 87% are seen once. Together, the top ten hold more than 9% of the sample.

The collaborating institutions used their own protocols to collect whole blood in K2EDTA tubes. For TCRbeta analysis, collaborators shipped samples in one of three forms: frozen whole blood, isolated PBMCs, or DNA extracted from either of those sample types. This clone came up a few times. It has no known antigen specificity. The sample holds no much larger clone one base away, and base qualities are not on file. The receptor's source is a woman in her 30s with acute or convalescent COVID-19. The specimen sequenced was peripheral blood. The chain employs TRBV7-9 and TRBJ1-3; TRBD1 fits 7 bases in the junction. The CDR3 region reads CASSLDSRTGGNTIYF. The DNA sequence is as follows: TGTGCCAGCAGCCTCGACTCCCGGACAGGCGGAAACACCATATATTTT.